The 21 T cell receptor beta chains below were found in one sample sequenced in a study of T cells in localized non-small cell lung cancer (dated by TCRdb to the early 2020s). Libraries came from the immunoSEQ multiplex PCR assay. This immuneACCESS table, as held by TCRdb, lists in-frame sequences with V and J called but not all clones. Of the missing ones, under half trace to an unresolved V gene in checked studies; the others have no known cause. The sample table holds under 95,000 clones, of which approximately 80% were seen once. The ten largest clones capture nearly 9.5% of the sample. The material sequenced was peripheral blood, taken before any cancer treatment. These receptors originate from a female donor of 60 years or more with stage I lung adenocarcinoma.

V gene TRBV5-1 combines with J gene TRBJ1-1; D is uncertain. V lost 6 bases and J lost 1, with 16 bases in between. The CDR3 runs 15 residues. Germline lookup yields CDR1 SGHRS and CDR2 YFSETQ. DNA for the CDR3: TGCGCCAGCACCCCTCAACCGAGCCCGAACACTGAAGCTTTCTTT. Encoded protein: CASTPQPSPNTEAFF.

This chain links TRBV4-1 with TRBJ1-4; 11 bases are shared with TRBD1. Germline CDR1 is MGHRA and CDR2 is YSYEKL. The V gene end was trimmed by 4 bases and the J gene end by 7 bases; junction bases not matched to a gene: 5. The CDR3 sequence is 15 residues long. The CDR3 spells CASSRTGTGGEKLFF. DNA for the CDR3: TGCGCCAGCAGCCGAACCGGGACAGGGGGTGAAAAACTGTTTTTT.

V is TRBV9 and J is TRBJ2-5; the match to TRBD1 covers 8 bases. Germline CDR1 SGDLS, CDR2 YYNGEE. The CDR3 runs 15 residues. With 0 bases clipped from V and 5 bases from J, the junction kept 6 bases outside the gene matches. The CDR3: CASSVGTGPAETQYF. DNA for the CDR3: TGTGCCAGCAGCGTAGGGACAGGGCCGGCGGAGACCCAGTACTTC.

The J gene is TRBJ2-7, the V gene TRBV4-2; tentatively, D is TRBD1 (6 bases). Germline loops: CDR1 LGHNA, CDR2 YNFKEQ. V lost 0 bases to trimming and J lost 5 bases, with 14 bases between them. CDR3 size: 15 residues. CDR3: CASSQDTGRSNEQYF. In DNA form, the CDR3 reads TGTGCCAGCAGCCAAGATACAGGGCGGAGTAACGAGCAGTACTTC.

The chain joins TRBV9 to TRBJ2-1; tentatively, D is TRBD2 (6 bases). V dropped 4 bases and J dropped 6 bases, with 11 bases sitting between them. The germline V gene encodes CDR1 SGDLS and CDR2 YYNGEE. This CDR3 has 13 amino acids. CDR3 DNA: TGTGCCAGCAGCTTACGGGAGCCCAATGAGCAGTTCTTC. Its protein product is CASSLREPNEQFF.

The CDR3 DNA is TGTGCCAGCAGCCACATCTACCCACAGGGGGTAAGTGGCTACACCTTC. This translates into CASSHIYPQGVSGYTF. The rearrangement links TRBV7-9 to TRBJ1-2; 8 bases align to TRBD1. Germline values: CDR1 SEHNR, CDR2 FQNEAQ (reference sequence). The CDR3 spans 16 residues. V lost 5 bases to trimming and J lost 7 bases; unmatched junction nucleotides: 15.

The chain links TRBV7-6 to TRBJ2-7; D is undetermined. The CDR3 extends over 13 amino acids. V was clipped by 2 bases and J by 1 base, with 6 bases between them. Germline values: CDR1 SGHVS, CDR2 FNYEAQ. The CDR3 loop reads CASSLSPSYEQYF. CDR3 sequence (DNA): TGTGCCAGCAGCTTATCTCCATCCTACGAGCAGTACTTC.

The rearrangement links TRBV28 to TRBJ2-5; D remains unclear. The last part of the DNA fits TRBJ2-7 better; the J call may be wrong. CDR1 and CDR2 from the germline V gene are MDHEN and SYDVKM. The length of the CDR3 is 11 residues. For the CDR3, the DNA is TGTGCCAGCAGTTTTCGACACGAGCAGTACTTC. Its translation: CASSFRHEQYF.

J is TRBJ2-1 and V is TRBV19; 7 nucleotides align to TRBD1. The trim removed 3 bases at V and 10 bases at J, leaving 3 bases unmatched. CDR1 LNHDA and CDR2 SQIVND come from the germline V gene (reference sequence). The CDR3 covers 12 residues. CDR3 region: CASSILTGEQFF. CDR3 DNA sequence: TGTGCCAGTAGTATCTTGACAGGGGAGCAGTTCTTC. The whole variable domain, remainder taken from reference TRBV19 and TRBJ2-1, is DGGITQSPKYLFRKEGQNVTLSCEQNLNHDAMYWYRQDPGQGLRLIYYSQIVNDFQKGDIAEGYSVSREKKESFPLTVTSAQKNPTAFYLCASSILTGEQFFGPGTRLTVL.

The rearrangement uses TRBV30 and TRBJ1-5, with D perhaps matching TRBD1 (5 bases). The V gene lost 1 base and the J gene lost 3 bases, with 7 bases spanning the gap. This CDR3 is 13 amino acids long. Germline CDR1 GTSNPN, CDR2 SVGIG (reference sequence). CDR3 region: CAWSGGYNQPQHF. In DNA form, the CDR3 reads TGTGCCTGGAGTGGGGGGTACAATCAGCCCCAGCATTTT.

This clone was counted a few times. The J gene is TRBJ1-4, the V gene TRBV2, with 7 bases aligning to TRBD1. The CDR3 is 13 residues long. J gave up 6 bases and V 6 bases, and 4 bases lay outside the gene matches. Germline V gene data show CDR1 as SNHLY and CDR2 as FYNNEI. DNA of the CDR3: TGTGCCAGCAGCCGGGACAGCTATGAAAAACTGTTTTTT. This encodes CASSRDSYEKLFF.

This clone was found once. As DNA, the CDR3 is TGTGCCATCAGTGAGTCGACCCGGGGCATCGGGACTGAAGCTTTCTTT. It is translated as CAISESTRGIGTEAFF. The V and J genes are TRBV10-3 and TRBJ1-1; D is perhaps TRBD1 (5 bases). CDR1 is ENHRY, CDR2 SYGVKD, per germline. V was cut by 0 bases and J by 5 bases, with 16 bases left in between. The CDR3 has 16 residues.

The chain is built from TRBV19 and TRBJ1-2; TRBD1 might be the D (6 bases). The germline CDR1 and CDR2 sequences are LNHDA and SQIVND (reference sequence). The length of the CDR3 is 13 residues. Deletions cut 5 bases from V and 4 bases from J, with 11 bases between. As DNA, the CDR3 is TGTGCCAGTAGTGTACAGGGTAGCTATGGCTACACCTTC. This sequence encodes CASSVQGSYGYTF.

This chain connects TRBV11-3 to TRBJ2-5; no definite D call. This CDR3 is 13 amino acids long. Germline values: CDR1 SGHNT, CDR2 YENEEA. Between the trimmed V and J ends, which lost 0 bases and 5 bases, there was a span of 7 bases. CDR3 residues: CASSLDQTETQYF. As DNA, the CDR3 is TGTGCCAGCAGCTTAGACCAAACGGAGACCCAGTACTTC. Filled out from reference TRBV11-3 and TRBJ2-5, the complete variable domain reads EAGVVQSPRYKIIEKKQPVAFWCNPISGHNTLYWYLQNLGQGPELLIRYENEEAVDDSQLPKDRFSAERLKGVDSTLKIQPAELGDSAVYLCASSLDQTETQYFGPGTRLLVL.

This clone appeared a few times. The gene calls are TRBV10-3 and TRBJ2-7; 10 bases are a match to TRBD1. This CDR3 has 13 residues. Trimming took 8 bases from V and 5 from J; bases not matched to a gene: 6. Germline CDR1 and CDR2: ENHRY and SYGVKD. CDR3 sequence (DNA): TGTGCCATCGGGACAGGGGCGTGGGACGAGCAGTACTTC. Its translation: CAIGTGAWDEQYF.

The chain joins TRBV7-2 to TRBJ2-1, with D unclear. V dropped 3 bases and J dropped 7 bases, with 13 bases sitting between them. Germline V lookup: CDR1 SGHTA, CDR2 FQGNSA. CDR3 length: 14 residues. The CDR3 sequence is CASSFTGRPNEQFF. The CDR3 nucleotides read TGTGCCAGCAGCTTCACCGGCCGTCCGAATGAGCAGTTCTTC.

The chain joins TRBV9 to TRBJ2-5, with 9 bases matching TRBD1. The CDR3 consists of 14 residues. Trimming took 4 bases from V and 5 from J; bases not matched to a gene: 6. The germline V gene has CDR1 SGDLS and CDR2 YYNGEE. The CDR3 nucleotides are TGTGCCAGCAGCCGCACAGGGGGCCTGGAGACCCAGTACTTC. Its protein product is CASSRTGGLETQYF.

The chain employs TRBV7-2 and TRBJ1-1, with 8 bases identical to TRBD1. After removal of 1 base from V and 2 bases from J, the junction contained 3 bases not matched to a gene. The CDR3 spans 15 residues. Germline CDR1 SGHTA, CDR2 FQGNSA. CDR3 loop: CASSLGTGLNTEAFF. The DNA for the CDR3 is TGTGCCAGCAGCTTAGGGACAGGGCTTAACACTGAAGCTTTCTTT.

CDR3 nucleotides: TGTGCCAGCAGCGTCGGGCGCAGGGGATACAATGAGCAGTTCTTC. Protein: CASSVGRRGYNEQFF. The chain recombines TRBV9 with TRBJ2-1; tentative D call: TRBD1 (6 bases). The CDR3 is 15 residues long. The V gene lost 2 bases and the J gene lost 4 bases, with 13 bases spanning the gap. Looked up from germline, CDR1 is SGDLS and CDR2 is YYNGEE. Based on the CDR3 plus reference TRBV9 and TRBJ2-1, the full variable domain is DSGVTQTPKHLITATGQRVTLRCSPRSGDLSVYWYQQSLDQGLQFLIQYYNGEERAKGNILERFSAQQFPDLHSELNLSSLELGDSALYFCASSVGRRGYNEQFFGPGTRLTVL.

The chain carries TRBV25-1 and TRBJ1-2, with 10 bases fitting TRBD1. V lost 6 bases, J lost 4 bases, and 5 bases stayed unmatched. CDR3 length equals 14 residues. The V gene's germline CDR1 is MGHDK and CDR2 SYGVNS. CDR3 nucleotide sequence: TGTGCCAGCAGGCGGGGACAGGGGATCTATGGCTACACCTTC. This codes for CASRRGQGIYGYTF.

This clone turned up a few times. The chain has TRBV6-5 and TRBJ1-4; a possible D gene is TRBD1 (6 bases). V was shortened by 6 bases and J by 0 bases, with 8 bases between the two germline ends. CDR3 size: 14 residues. The germline CDR1 and CDR2 sequences are MNHEY and SVGAGI. The CDR3, as DNA: TGTGCCAGCAGCCGGGGGCCAACTAATGAAAAACTGTTTTTT. Encoded protein: CASSRGPTNEKLFF.